This T cell receptor (beta chain) is from a study of blood T cell repertoires in COVID-19. About the research overall: T cells, B-cell-depleted T cells, or PBMCs supplied cDNA or gDNA.

As handled by the study authors: Counts of nucleated cells, estimated from reference gene primer amplification, were obtained. Sequencing was performed with immunoSEQ multiplex PCR; in TCRdb, only in-frame clones are kept and a portion is missing. Clonal size and the V and J genes are those of that table, whereas D and trimming came from the DNA. The repertoire has 250,000 to 350,000 clones, approximately 84% of them found once; the top ten carry over 2%. With 4 bases clipped from V and 8 bases from J, the junction kept 13 bases outside the gene matches. Germline CDR1 is SGHAT and CDR2 is FQDESV (reference sequence). This CDR3 has 16 amino acids. Remarks on this clone: This clone may be a read error of a much larger clone one base away.

Input material: peripheral blood. The chain carries TRBV11-1 and TRBJ2-1; 8 bases agree with TRBD2. The receptor comes from a woman aged 25 to 39 who had recovered from COVID-19. CDR3 in amino acids: CASSWSSGLVGDEQFF. The CDR3 DNA follows: TGTGCCAGCAGCTGGTCTAGCGGGCTAGTGGGCGATGAGCAGTTCTTC.